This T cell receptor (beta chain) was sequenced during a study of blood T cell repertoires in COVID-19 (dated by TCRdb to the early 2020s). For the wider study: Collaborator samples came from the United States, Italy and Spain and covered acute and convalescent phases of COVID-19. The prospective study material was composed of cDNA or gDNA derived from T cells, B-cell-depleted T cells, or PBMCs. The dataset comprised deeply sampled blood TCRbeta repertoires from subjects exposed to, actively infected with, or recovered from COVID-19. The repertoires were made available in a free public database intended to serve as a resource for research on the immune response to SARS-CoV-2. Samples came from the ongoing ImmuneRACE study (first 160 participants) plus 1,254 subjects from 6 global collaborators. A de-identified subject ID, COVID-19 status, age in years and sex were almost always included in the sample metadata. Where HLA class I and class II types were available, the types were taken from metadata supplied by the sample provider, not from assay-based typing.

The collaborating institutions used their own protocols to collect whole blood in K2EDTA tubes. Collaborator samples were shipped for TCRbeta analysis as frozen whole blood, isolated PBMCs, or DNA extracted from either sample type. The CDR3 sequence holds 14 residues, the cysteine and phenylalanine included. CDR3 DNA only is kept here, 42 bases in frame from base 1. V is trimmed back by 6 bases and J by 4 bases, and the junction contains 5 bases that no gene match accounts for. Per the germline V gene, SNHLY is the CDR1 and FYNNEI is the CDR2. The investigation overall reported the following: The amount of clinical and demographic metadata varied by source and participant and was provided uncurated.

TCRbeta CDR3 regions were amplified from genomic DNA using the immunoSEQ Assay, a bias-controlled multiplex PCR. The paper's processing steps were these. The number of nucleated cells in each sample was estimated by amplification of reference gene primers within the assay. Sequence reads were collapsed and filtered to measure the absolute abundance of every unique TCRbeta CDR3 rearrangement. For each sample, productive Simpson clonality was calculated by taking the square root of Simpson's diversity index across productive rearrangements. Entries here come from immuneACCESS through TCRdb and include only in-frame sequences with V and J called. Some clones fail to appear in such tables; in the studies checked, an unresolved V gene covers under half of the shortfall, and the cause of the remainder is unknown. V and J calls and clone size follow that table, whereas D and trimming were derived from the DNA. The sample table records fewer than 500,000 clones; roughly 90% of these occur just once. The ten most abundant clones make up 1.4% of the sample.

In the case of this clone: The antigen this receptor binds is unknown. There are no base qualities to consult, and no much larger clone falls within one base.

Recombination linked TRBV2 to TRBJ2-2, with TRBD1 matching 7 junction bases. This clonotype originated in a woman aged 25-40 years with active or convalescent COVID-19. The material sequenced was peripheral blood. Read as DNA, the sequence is TGTGCCAGCAGGGACACAGGGGCCACCGGGGAGCTGTTTTTT. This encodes CASRDTGATGELFF.